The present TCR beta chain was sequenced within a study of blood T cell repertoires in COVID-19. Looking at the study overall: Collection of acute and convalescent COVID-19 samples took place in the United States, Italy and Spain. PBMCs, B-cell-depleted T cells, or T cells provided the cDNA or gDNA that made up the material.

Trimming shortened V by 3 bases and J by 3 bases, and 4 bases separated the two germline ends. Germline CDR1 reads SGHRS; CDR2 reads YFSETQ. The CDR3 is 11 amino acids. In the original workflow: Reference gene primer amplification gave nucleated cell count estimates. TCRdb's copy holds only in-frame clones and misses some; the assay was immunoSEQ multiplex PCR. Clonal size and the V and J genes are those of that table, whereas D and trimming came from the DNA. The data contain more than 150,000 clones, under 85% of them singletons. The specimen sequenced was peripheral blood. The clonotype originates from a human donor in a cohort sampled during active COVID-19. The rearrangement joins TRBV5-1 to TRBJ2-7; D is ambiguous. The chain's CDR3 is CASSSVYEQYF. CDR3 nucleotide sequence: TGCGCCAGCAGCTCAGTCTACGAGCAGTACTTC. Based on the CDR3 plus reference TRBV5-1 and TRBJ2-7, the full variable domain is KAGVTQTPRYLIKTRGQQVTLSCSPISGHRSVSWYQQTPGQGLQFLFEYFSETQRNKGNFPGRFSGRQFSNSRSEMNVSTLELGDSALYLCASSSVYEQYFGPGTRLTVT.